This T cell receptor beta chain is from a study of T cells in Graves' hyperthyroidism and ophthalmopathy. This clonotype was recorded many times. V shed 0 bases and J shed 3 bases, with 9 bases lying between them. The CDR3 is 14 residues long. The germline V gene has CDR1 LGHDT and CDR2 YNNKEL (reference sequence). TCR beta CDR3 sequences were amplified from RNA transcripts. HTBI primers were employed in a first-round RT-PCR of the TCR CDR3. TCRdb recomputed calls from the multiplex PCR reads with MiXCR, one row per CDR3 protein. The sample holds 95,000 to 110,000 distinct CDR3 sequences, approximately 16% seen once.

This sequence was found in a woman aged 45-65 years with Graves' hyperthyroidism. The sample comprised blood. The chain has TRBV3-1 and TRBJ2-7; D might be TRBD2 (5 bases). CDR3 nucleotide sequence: TGTGCCAGCAGCCAAGAACCGGGAATCTACGAGCAGTACTTC. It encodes CASSQEPGIYEQYF.